This T cell receptor beta chain was captured by sequencing in a study of OX40 agonist ivuxolimab in advanced cancers. General study results and limits: Dose levels from 0.1 to 3.0 mg/kg saw CD4+ and CD8+ blood T cells expand clonally by week 6.

Germline assignment: CDR1 SNHLY and CDR2 FYNNEI. This CDR3 is 15 amino acids long. Between the trimmed V and J ends, which lost 5 bases and 4 bases, there was a span of 17 bases. Some clones are missing from TCRdb's copy, which holds only in-frame ones; the method was immunoSEQ multiplex PCR. This table holds 55,000 to 80,000 clones, about 92% found once. Concerning this clone: Its target is not known.

The chain joins TRBV2 to TRBJ2-5; D could derive from TRBD1 or TRBD2 (5 bases each). The receptor was derived from an adult with an advanced solid tumor such as melanoma, head and neck, liver or kidney cancer. This sample comprised CD4+ or CD8+ T cells sorted from blood, obtained in a trial of the OX40 agonist ivuxolimab. In DNA, the CDR3 is TGTGCCAGCAGTTTTCAGGGACCCCTTCCAGAGACCCAGTACTTC. Residues: CASSFQGPLPETQYF.